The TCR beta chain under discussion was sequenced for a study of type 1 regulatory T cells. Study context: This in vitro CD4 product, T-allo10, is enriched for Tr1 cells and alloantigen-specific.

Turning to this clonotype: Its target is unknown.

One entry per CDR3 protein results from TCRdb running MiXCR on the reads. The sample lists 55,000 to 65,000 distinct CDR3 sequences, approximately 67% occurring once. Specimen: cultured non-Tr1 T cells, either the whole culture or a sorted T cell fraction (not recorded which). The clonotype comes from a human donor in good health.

CDR3 bases: TGTGCCAGCAGCTCAAGACTACGATCCGGGACTGGGGGTTCCTACAATGAGCAGTTCTTC. Translating it yields CASSSRLRSGTGGSYNEQFF. This chain uses TRBV7-8 with TRBJ2-1, with TRBD2 as a possible D gene (6 bases). This CDR3 has 20 amino acids. Germline V gene sequence: CDR1 SGHVS, CDR2 FQNEAQ. With 4 bases removed from V and 1 base from J, the gap between germline ends came to 26 bases.